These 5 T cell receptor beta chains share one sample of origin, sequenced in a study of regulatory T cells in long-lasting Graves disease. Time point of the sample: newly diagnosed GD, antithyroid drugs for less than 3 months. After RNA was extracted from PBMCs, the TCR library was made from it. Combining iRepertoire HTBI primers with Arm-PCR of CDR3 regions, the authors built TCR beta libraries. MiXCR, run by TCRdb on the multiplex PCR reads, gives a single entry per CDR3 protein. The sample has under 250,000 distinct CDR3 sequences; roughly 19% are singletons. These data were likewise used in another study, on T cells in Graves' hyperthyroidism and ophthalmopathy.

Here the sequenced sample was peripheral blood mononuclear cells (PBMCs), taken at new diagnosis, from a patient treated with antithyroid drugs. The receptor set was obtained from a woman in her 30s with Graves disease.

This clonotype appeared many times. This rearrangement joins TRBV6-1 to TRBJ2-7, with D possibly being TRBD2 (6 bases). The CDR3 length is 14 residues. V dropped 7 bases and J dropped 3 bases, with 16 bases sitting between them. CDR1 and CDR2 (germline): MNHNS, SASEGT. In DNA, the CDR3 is TGTGCCAGCACCACCGCCAGGGAGGTCTACGAGCAGTACTTC. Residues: CASTTAREVYEQYF.

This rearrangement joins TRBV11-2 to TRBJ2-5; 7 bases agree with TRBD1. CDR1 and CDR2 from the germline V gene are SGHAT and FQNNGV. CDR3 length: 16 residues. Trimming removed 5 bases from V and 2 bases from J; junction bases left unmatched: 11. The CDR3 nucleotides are TGTGCCAGCAGCCGCCCCTTCAGGACAGGACAAGAGACCCAGTACTTC. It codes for CASSRPFRTGQETQYF.

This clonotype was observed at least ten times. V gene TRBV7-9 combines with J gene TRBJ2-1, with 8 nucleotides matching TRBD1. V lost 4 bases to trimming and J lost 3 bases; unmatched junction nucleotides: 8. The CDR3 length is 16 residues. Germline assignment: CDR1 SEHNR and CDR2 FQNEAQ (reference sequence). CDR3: CASSSPGDRHYNEQFF. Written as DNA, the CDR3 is TGTGCCAGCAGCTCTCCTGGGGACAGGCACTACAATGAGCAGTTCTTC. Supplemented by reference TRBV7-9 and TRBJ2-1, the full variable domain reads DTGVSQNPRHKITKRGQNVTFRCDPISEHNRLYWYRQTLGQGPEFLTYFQNEAQLEKSRLLSDRFSAERPKGSFSTLEIQRTEQGDSAMYLCASSSPGDRHYNEQFFGPGTRLTVL.

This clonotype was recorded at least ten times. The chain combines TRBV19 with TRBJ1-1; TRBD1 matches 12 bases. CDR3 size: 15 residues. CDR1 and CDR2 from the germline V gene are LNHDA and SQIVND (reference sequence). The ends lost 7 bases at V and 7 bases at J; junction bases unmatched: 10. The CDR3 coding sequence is TGTGCCAGTATCTCCGGGACAGGGGGCGCCGGTGAAGCTTTCTTT. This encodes CASISGTGGAGEAFF.

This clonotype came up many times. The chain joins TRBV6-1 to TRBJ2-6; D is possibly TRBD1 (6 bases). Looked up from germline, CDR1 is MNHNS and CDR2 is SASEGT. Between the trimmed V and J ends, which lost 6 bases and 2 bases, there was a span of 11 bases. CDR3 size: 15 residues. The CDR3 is CASSPQGPGANVLTF. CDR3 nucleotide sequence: TGTGCCAGCAGCCCCCAGGGGCCTGGGGCCAACGTCCTGACTTTC.